Listed here is a single T cell receptor (beta chain). The CDR3 loop spans 17 amino acids. With V trimmed by 2 bases and J by 4 bases, 9 bases remained unmatched. In germline, CDR1 is LGHNA, CDR2 YSLEER. The repertoire was sequenced with immunoSEQ multiplex PCR; TCRdb's copy has only in-frame clones and lacks some. The sample records around 2,900 clones, 75% to 90% being singletons. This record comes from a study of tumor T cells in aggressive B-cell lymphoma. J is TRBJ2-2 and V is TRBV4-3; 8 nucleotides align to TRBD1. The clonotype comes from an adult with diffuse large B cell lymphoma. Sample: tumor tissue. The CDR3 loop reads CASSQSPTGGSTGELFF. In nucleotides, the CDR3 is TGCGCCAGCAGCCAATCACCAACAGGGGGGAGCACCGGGGAGCTGTTTTTT.